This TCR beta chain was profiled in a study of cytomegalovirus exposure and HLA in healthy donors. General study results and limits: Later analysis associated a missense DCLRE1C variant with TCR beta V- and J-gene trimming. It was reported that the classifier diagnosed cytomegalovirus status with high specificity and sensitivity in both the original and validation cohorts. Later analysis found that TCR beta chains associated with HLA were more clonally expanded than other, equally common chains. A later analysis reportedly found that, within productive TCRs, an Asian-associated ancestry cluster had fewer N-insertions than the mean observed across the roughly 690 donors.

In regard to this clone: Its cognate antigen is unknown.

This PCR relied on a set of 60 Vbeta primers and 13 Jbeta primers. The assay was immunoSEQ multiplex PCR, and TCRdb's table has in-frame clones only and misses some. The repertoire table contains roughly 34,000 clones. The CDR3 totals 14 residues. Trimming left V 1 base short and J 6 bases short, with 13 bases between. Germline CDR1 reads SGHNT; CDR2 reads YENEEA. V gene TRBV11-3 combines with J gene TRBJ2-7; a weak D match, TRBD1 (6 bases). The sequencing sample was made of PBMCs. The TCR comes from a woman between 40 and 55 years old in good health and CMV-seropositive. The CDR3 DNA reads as TGTGCCAGCAGCTTAGGACCTAGACAGGCCGAGCAGTACTTC. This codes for CASSLGPRQAEQYF.